Detailed here is one TCR beta chain. The table lists this clonotype with many counts. The specificity of this receptor is unknown. Nothing much larger sits one base from this clone, and base qualities are not available. These data come from a study of CD8+CD57+ T cells in acquired aplastic anemia (dated by TCRdb to the late 2010s). Study-level background: DNA extracted from sorted CD4+ and CD8+ cells had a mean of about 3.3 ug, with a range of 0.2 to 27.4 ug. CD8+CD57+ expansion was defined as frequency above the mean frequency observed in healthy subjects. Here is what the overall study found, with its caveats: Around 27 CD8+ CDR3 sequences were found in both patients and controls but appeared to be highly expressed in patients and within the immunodominant clones of the patients. No significant difference in CD8+ Simpson's diversity was found between patients and healthy controls (P=0.060).

CDR3 length: 12 amino acids, cysteine to phenylalanine. Only the CDR3 region is kept as DNA, spanning 36 bases read in frame from base 1. Via the germline V gene, CDR1 is MNHEY and CDR2 SVGAGI. V loses 5 bases of germline sequence and J loses 2 bases, and the interval between the two ends is 7 bases. Genomic DNA was used as template for profiling of TCR beta VDJ combinations and CDR3 sequences. An Illumina HiSeq 2000 was the platform used for TCR repertoire sequencing. The original pipeline was this. Repertoires were assessed using TRBV/TRBJ rearrangement plots, CDR3 size and DJ length profiles, and Simpson's diversity index. Whichever DNA sequence was most abundant in the deep sequencing data was defined as the immunodominant clone. CDR3 amino acid sequences were checked for sharing between subjects and were compared against published repertoires and the VDJdb database. In TCRdb, the public reads were trimmed at Q25 with fastp and aligned with MiXCR, with productive beta chains retained. Entries that share a CDR3 protein sequence are merged under the most common genes and DNA. TCRdb, not the authors, supplied the V and J calls. The sample table records about 180,000 distinct CDR3 sequences; roughly 48% of these occur just once. The ten largest clones add up to roughly 1.2% of the sample.

Flow cytometry had shown CD8+CD57+ cell expansion in the patients selected for sequencing. Every patient had a diagnosis of severe acquired aplastic anemia based on International Study of Aplastic Anemia and Agranulocytosis and Camitta criteria. At the time blood was sampled, none of the patients had received any therapy. In this study, sorted CD4+ and CD8+ T cells from the blood of healthy subjects and of severe aplastic anemia patients had their TCR repertoires deep-sequenced. In the USA, patient enrollment took place under clinicaltrials.gov protocols 00001620, 01623167, 00001397, 00071045, 00081523 and 00961064. Ficoll-Paque density gradient centrifugation was used to isolate peripheral blood mononuclear cells. Before DNA extraction, CD4+ and CD8+ T cells were sorted by FACS or by magnetic beads.

This receptor was obtained from a human donor with aplastic anemia. The sample consisted of sorted CD4+, CD8+, or CD8+CD57+ T cells (not recorded which) from PBMCs. The rearrangement combines TRBV6-5 with TRBJ2-7; the D gene is possibly TRBD1, with 6 bases matching. The bases read TGTGCCAGCAGTAGGGGGACCTACGAGCAGTACTTC. This codes for CASSRGTYEQYF.